These 20 T cell receptor beta chains originate from one sample sequenced in a study of T cell changes during pregnancy in multiple sclerosis. TCRdb keeps only in-frame clones here, not all; method: immunoSEQ multiplex PCR. Altogether approximately 34,000 clones are present, roughly 90% being singletons, with the ten largest covering under 6%. The material was CD8+ T cells from peripheral blood mononuclear cells, obtained after pregnancy. The receptors stem from a female donor with multiple sclerosis, enrolled in a pregnancy study.

The chain joins TRBV7-2 to TRBJ2-3, with 9 bases matching TRBD2. V gave up 4 bases and J gave up 6 bases; unmatched junction bases: 11. The CDR3 loop spans 16 amino acids. Germline V gene sequence: CDR1 SGHTA, CDR2 FQGNSA. The CDR3 sequence: CASSSLGGGASDTQYF. The CDR3 bases are TGTGCCAGCAGCTCCCTGGGCGGGGGGGCCTCTGATACGCAGTATTTT. The whole variable domain, remainder taken from reference TRBV7-2 and TRBJ2-3, is GAGVSQSPSNKVTEKGKDVELRCDPISGHTALYWYRQSLGQGLEFLIYFQGNSAPDKSGLPSDRFSAERTGGSVSTLTIQRTQQEDSAVYLCASSSLGGGASDTQYFGPGTRLTVL.

J is TRBJ1-5 and V is TRBV30; a possible D gene is TRBD1 (5 bases). The V end was cut by 0 bases, the J end by 4 bases, with 13 bases between. The CDR3 is 15 residues long. CDR1 GTSNPN and CDR2 SVGIG come from the germline V gene (reference sequence). The CDR3 DNA reads TGTGCCTGGAGTGTACAAGGGGCTGGGAATCAGCCCCAGCATTTT. Its protein product is CAWSVQGAGNQPQHF.

The gene calls are TRBV19 and TRBJ1-1; unclear D gene. V lost 3 bases and J lost 6, with 17 bases in between. This CDR3 has 15 amino acids. CDR1 and CDR2 (germline): LNHDA, SQIVND (reference sequence). The CDR3 protein is CASSIWAEGTPEAFF. CDR3 nucleotide sequence: TGTGCCAGTAGTATCTGGGCGGAGGGTACCCCTGAAGCTTTCTTT. Variable domain in full (rest from reference TRBV19 and TRBJ1-1): DGGITQSPKYLFRKEGQNVTLSCEQNLNHDAMYWYRQDPGQGLRLIYYSQIVNDFQKGDIAEGYSVSREKKESFPLTVTSAQKNPTAFYLCASSIWAEGTPEAFFGQGTRLTVV.

The chain couples TRBV7-6 to TRBJ2-7, with a possible D match to TRBD2 (6 bases). The V and J ends lost 5 bases and 7 bases respectively, with 9 bases between them. The CDR3 loop spans 11 amino acids. Germline CDR1 is SGHVS and CDR2 is FNYEAQ. As DNA, the CDR3 is TGTGCCAGCAGCCCCGGGGGAGAGCAGTACTTC. It encodes CASSPGGEQYF.

The CDR3 loop reads CASSSPTATFYGYTF. The CDR3 DNA follows: TGTGCCAGCAGTTCCCCGACAGCCACCTTCTATGGCTACACCTTC. J is TRBJ1-2 and V is TRBV6-6; D possibly corresponds to TRBD1 (5 bases). Looked up from germline, CDR1 is MNHNY and CDR2 is SVGAGI (reference sequence). The CDR3 is 15 amino acids. Trimming shortened V by 4 bases and J by 4 bases, and 16 bases separated the two germline ends.

The chain uses TRBV5-4 and TRBJ1-5, with D uncertain. The V and J ends lost 2 bases and 3 bases respectively, with 12 bases between them. CDR3 length: 15 residues. CDR1 SGHNT and CDR2 YYREEE come from the germline V gene (reference sequence). The CDR3 is CASSLWREPNQPQHF. CDR3 sequence (DNA): TGTGCCAGCAGCTTATGGAGGGAACCCAATCAGCCCCAGCATTTT.

The V gene is TRBV29-1, the J gene TRBJ1-2; D gene unclear. The CDR3 has 12 residues. V was clipped by 7 bases and J by 2 bases, with 11 bases between them. Per the germline V gene, CDR1 is SQVTM and CDR2 is ANQGSEA. The CDR3 region has the DNA TGCAGCGGCATAAGCGTAAACTATGGCTACACCTTC. It translates to CSGISVNYGYTF.

The V gene is TRBV4-1, the J gene TRBJ2-7; D is undetermined. V was cut by 0 bases and J by 0 bases, with 3 bases left in between. This CDR3 region has 13 residues. The germline V gene has CDR1 MGHRA and CDR2 YSYEKL. The CDR3 protein is CASSQDYSYEQYF. Written as DNA, the CDR3 is TGCGCCAGCAGCCAAGACTACTCCTACGAGCAGTACTTC.

This chain uses TRBV23-1 with TRBJ1-5; D is ambiguous. TRBV23-1 is given ORF status, its function remaining uncertain. The CDR3 spans 15 residues. V was cut by 0 bases and J by 4 bases, with 10 bases left in between. Here the CDR3 DNA reads TGCGCCAGCAGTCAATCTTTTCGGAGAAATCAGCCCCAGCATTTT. Encoded protein: CASSQSFRRNQPQHF.

The chain uses TRBV29-1 and TRBJ2-5; possibly TRBD2 for D (6 bases). The germline CDR1 and CDR2 sequences are SQVTM and ANQGSEA. The germline V and J ends were trimmed by 3 bases and 5 bases, with 16 bases remaining between them. The CDR3 is 14 amino acids. The DNA for the CDR3 is TGCAGCGTTGAGACGGGCTTTGGGGGGGAGACCCAGTACTTC. Translating it yields CSVETGFGGETQYF.

The chain carries TRBV4-3 and TRBJ2-1; 7 bases are shared with TRBD1. Germline assignment: CDR1 LGHNA and CDR2 YSLEER. The CDR3 totals 18 residues. The V gene end was trimmed by 1 base and the J gene end by 5 bases; junction bases not matched to a gene: 14. The CDR3 sequence is CASSQAPGGRGLDNEQFF. CDR3 DNA: TGCGCCAGCAGCCAAGCCCCCGGCGGAAGGGGGCTTGACAATGAGCAGTTCTTC.

The rearrangement joins TRBV2 to TRBJ2-5; the D gene is possibly TRBD2 (5 bases). Trimming removed 4 bases at V and 4 bases at J, with 19 bases between. Germline V CDR1 and CDR2: SNHLY, FYNNEI. The CDR3 is made up of 16 amino acids. CDR3 loop: CASSVGIAKVRETQYF. For the CDR3, the DNA is TGTGCCAGCAGTGTAGGGATAGCGAAAGTCAGAGAGACCCAGTACTTC.

The genes are TRBV7-3 and TRBJ1-1, with a tentative D call TRBD1 (5 bases). V shed 5 bases and J shed 7 bases, with 14 bases lying between them. The CDR3 sequence is 13 residues long. Germline V gives CDR1 SGHTA, CDR2 FQGTGA. Here the CDR3 DNA reads TGTGCCAGCAGCCTCACGCCACAGGATGAAGCTTTCTTT. This gives the protein CASSLTPQDEAFF.

The chain joins TRBV6-5 to TRBJ2-7; D is perhaps TRBD2 (7 bases). Germline loops: CDR1 MNHEY, CDR2 SVGAGI. The V end was cut by 8 bases, the J end by 2 bases, with 19 bases between. The CDR3 length is 15 residues. The CDR3: CASPPGASGTYEQYF. For the CDR3, the DNA is TGTGCCAGCCCCCCAGGGGCTAGCGGTACCTACGAGCAGTACTTC.

The rearrangement links TRBV9 to TRBJ2-5, with TRBD2 matching over 10 bases. This CDR3 has 16 residues. The V gene's germline CDR1 is SGDLS and CDR2 YYNGEE. V shed 5 bases, J shed 5 bases, and the junction held 12 bases outside the gene matches. The CDR3 sequence is CASSLLSGGAVETQYF. The CDR3 coding sequence is TGTGCCAGCAGTCTCCTCAGCGGGGGGGCCGTGGAGACCCAGTACTTC.

The V gene is TRBV5-4, the J gene TRBJ2-2, with no clear D. The CDR3 loop spans 11 amino acids. Trimming pared 6 bases from V and 8 bases from J, leaving 8 bases between. Germline CDR1 reads SGHNT; CDR2 reads YYREEE (reference sequence). CDR3 nucleotide sequence: TGTGCCAGCACTTTTCGGGGGGAGCTGTTTTTT. Protein sequence: CASTFRGELFF.

This clone was seen only once. The V and J genes are TRBV6-1 and TRBJ2-7; 8 nucleotides line up with TRBD2. J lost 6 bases, V lost 4 bases, and 11 bases had no gene match. Per germline, CDR1 MNHNS and CDR2 SASEGT. CDR3 length: 15 amino acids. This CDR3 is CASSAPSGGRVEQYF. The CDR3 DNA is TGTGCCAGCAGTGCTCCCAGCGGGGGCCGGGTCGAGCAGTACTTC.

By share, this clone counts as medium-sized. The gene calls are TRBV4-3 and TRBJ2-7; 9 bases fit TRBD1. V shed 1 base, J shed 5 bases, and the junction held 9 bases outside the gene matches. CDR1 is LGHNA, CDR2 YSLEER, per germline. The CDR3 consists of 16 residues. Here the CDR3 reads CASSQATGTGSNEQYF. DNA of the CDR3: TGCGCCAGCAGCCAAGCTACCGGGACAGGGAGCAACGAGCAGTACTTC.

The chain couples TRBV4-1 to TRBJ1-2, with D maybe TRBD1 (6 bases). The CDR3 spans 14 residues. Per the germline V gene, CDR1 is MGHRA and CDR2 is YSYEKL. Trimming shortened V by 1 base and J by 5 bases, and 11 bases separated the two germline ends. The CDR3 spells CASSQARGGYGYTF. CDR3 nucleotide sequence: TGCGCCAGCAGCCAAGCCAGGGGTGGGTATGGCTACACCTTC.

This sequence joins TRBV4-1 and TRBJ2-1; no definite D call. Germline assignment: CDR1 MGHRA and CDR2 YSYEKL. Between the trimmed V and J ends, which lost 0 bases and 4 bases, there was a span of 10 bases. This CDR3 region has 15 residues. The chain's CDR3 is CASSQEASPYNEQFF. As DNA, the CDR3 is TGCGCCAGCAGCCAAGAAGCCTCCCCGTACAATGAGCAGTTCTTC.